This T cell receptor beta chain was sequenced in a study of shared clonotypes between healthy human individuals. Notes on the study in general: Shared clonotypes across all four donors exceeded non-shared ones in generation probability.

Some clones are missing from TCRdb's copy, which holds only in-frame ones; the method was immunoSEQ multiplex PCR. This sample carries under 2.5 million clones, 80% to 95% of them seen once, and the ten largest clones take about 0.36%. Donation came from healthy HIV-negative adults that had no recent acute infections or vaccinations. As regards this clone: Its antigen is as yet unknown.

The CDR3 contains 15 residues. CDR1 and CDR2 (germline): MNHEY, SVGAGI. V was pared by 6 bases and J by 4 bases, with 18 bases between. This sequence originates from a young man in good health. Some clones in this sample may be carry-over from other donors' samples. This chain uses TRBV6-5 with TRBJ1-1; D might be TRBD1 (6 bases). The source material was naive CD4+ T cells from PBMCs. Described subset: CD45RA+ positively selected. The CDR3 here is CASRPPGERGTEAFF. In DNA form, the CDR3 reads TGTGCCAGCAGACCTCCAGGGGAGAGGGGCACTGAAGCTTTCTTT.